This T cell receptor (beta chain) was recorded in a study of T-cell reconstitution after alpha-beta-depleted transplantation in children. V was cut by 0 bases and J by 5 bases, with 3 bases left in between. The CDR3 totals 12 residues. The germline CDR1 and CDR2 sequences are MNHEY and SMNVEV (reference sequence). This clonotype occurred many times. Researchers prepared the TCRbeta library using unique molecular identifiers, the study reports. Using its own MiXCR run on the PCR reads, TCRdb lists one record per CDR3 protein. The repertoire holds approximately 340,000 distinct CDR3 sequences, with 10% as singletons.

The source material was PBMCs from the stem cell graft donor, sampled from the stem cell graft. This receptor was taken from a human donor who donated a stem cell graft to a child with acute lymphoblastic leukemia. This sequence joins TRBV27 and TRBJ2-3; D call uncertain. CDR3 loop: CASSLSRDTQYF. CDR3 nucleotides: TGTGCCAGCAGTTTATCAAGAGATACGCAGTATTTT.